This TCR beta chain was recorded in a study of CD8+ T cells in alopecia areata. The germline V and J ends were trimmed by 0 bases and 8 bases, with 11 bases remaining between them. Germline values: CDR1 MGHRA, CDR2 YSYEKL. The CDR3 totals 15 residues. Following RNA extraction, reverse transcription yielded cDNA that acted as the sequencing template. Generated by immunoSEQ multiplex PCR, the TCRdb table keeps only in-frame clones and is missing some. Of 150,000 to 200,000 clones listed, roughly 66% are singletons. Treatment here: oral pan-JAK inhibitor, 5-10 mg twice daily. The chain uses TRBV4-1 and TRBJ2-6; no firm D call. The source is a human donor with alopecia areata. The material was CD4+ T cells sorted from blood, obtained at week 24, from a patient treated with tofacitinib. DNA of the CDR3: TGCGCCAGCAGCCAAGATGGGTCAGAGACCAACGTCCTGACTTTC. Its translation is CASSQDGSETNVLTF.